Below are 3 T cell receptor beta chains sequenced from a single sample in a study of blood T cells in healthy people across ages. Together with a sample-barcoded 5' primer, a J-beta primer mix was included in a second PCR lasting about 6 to 12 cycles. TCRdb used MiXCR to reprocess the 5' RACE reads, holding one entry per CDR3 protein. This table has about 780,000 distinct CDR3 sequences, 35% to 50% appearing once. Sequencing used blood. The receptors here all came from a man older than 75 in good health.

The chain has TRBV12-3 or TRBV12-4 and TRBJ1-2; D possibly corresponds to TRBD1 (6 bases). V was clipped by 4 bases and J by 4 bases, with 10 bases between them. The CDR3 totals 13 residues. The CDR3 nucleotides are TGTGCCAGCAGTTCACAGGGATCCTATGGCTACACCTTC. Translation: CASSSQGSYGYTF.

J is TRBJ2-1 and V is TRBV29-1, with D maybe TRBD2 (6 bases). Trimming stripped 7 bases from V and 0 bases from J, with 16 bases between. The CDR3 has 15 amino acids. CDR1 is SQVTM and CDR2 is ANQGSEA in the germline V gene. The CDR3 here is CSGGPSVHSYNEQFF. CDR3 DNA sequence: TGCAGCGGGGGCCCTAGCGTCCACTCCTACAATGAGCAGTTCTTC.

Points on this clonotype: This may stem from a read error, because a much larger clone lies one nucleotide away. The chain has TRBV3-1 and TRBJ2-7, with D perhaps TRBD2 (6 bases). Per the germline V gene, CDR1 is LGHDT and CDR2 is YNNKEL (reference sequence). The CDR3 contains 15 residues. The CDR3 nucleotides read TGTGTCAGCAGCCAACGTGGCGGGAACGCCTACGAGCAGTACTTC. It encodes CVSSQRGGNAYEQYF.